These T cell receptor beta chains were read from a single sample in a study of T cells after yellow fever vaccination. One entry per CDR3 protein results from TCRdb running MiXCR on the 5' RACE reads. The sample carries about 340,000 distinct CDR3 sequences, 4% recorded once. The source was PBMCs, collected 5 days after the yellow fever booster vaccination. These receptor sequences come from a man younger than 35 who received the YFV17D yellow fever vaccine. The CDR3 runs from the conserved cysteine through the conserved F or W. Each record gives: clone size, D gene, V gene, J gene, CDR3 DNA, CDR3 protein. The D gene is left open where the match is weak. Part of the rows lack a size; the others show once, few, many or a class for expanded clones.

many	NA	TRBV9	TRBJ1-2	TGTGCCAGCAGCCCCCCGGGAGCCGGAGGCTATGGCTACACCTTC	CASSPPGAGGYGYTF
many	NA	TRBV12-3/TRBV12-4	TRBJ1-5	TGTGCCAGCATGCGAAACGGGGCAGGGAATCAGCCCCAGCATTTT	CASMRNGAGNQPQHF
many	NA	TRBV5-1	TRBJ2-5	TGCGCCAGCACCCTTAAAGGGGGGCCCGAAGAGACCCAGTACTTC	CASTLKGGPEETQYF
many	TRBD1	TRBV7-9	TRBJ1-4	TGTGCCAGCAGCACACAGGGGGGTGAAAAACTGTTTTTT	CASSTQGGEKLFF
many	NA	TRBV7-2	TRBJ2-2	TGTGCCAGCAGCTTAGCGCGGACCGGGGAGCTGTTTTTT	CASSLARTGELFF
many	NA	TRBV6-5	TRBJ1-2	TGTGCCAGCAGTTACTCAGGCAGGGGCCCTGACTATGGCTACACCTTC	CASSYSGRGPDYGYTF
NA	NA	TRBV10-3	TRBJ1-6	TGTGCCATCCGTGGTGCGAGCTCCTATAATTCACCCCTCCACTTT	CAIRGASSYNSPLHF
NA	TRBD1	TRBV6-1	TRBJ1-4	TGTGCCAGCAGTGAATTCAGGGGGCAAGAAAAACTGTTTTTT	CASSEFRGQEKLFF
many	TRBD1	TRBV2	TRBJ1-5	TGTGCCAGCGGAGGACAGGGCAATCAGCCCCAGCATTTT	CASGGQGNQPQHF
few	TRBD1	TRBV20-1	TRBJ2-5	TGCAGTGCTAGGTCCCGGACAGGGGGCCGGGAGACCCAGTACTTC	CSARSRTGGRETQYF
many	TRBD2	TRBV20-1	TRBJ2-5	TGCAGTGCCGGACTAGCGGGGGCTCTTTACGCGACCCAGTACTTC	CSAGLAGALYATQYF
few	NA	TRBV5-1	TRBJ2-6	TGCGCCAGCAGCCTACTAAGATCTGGGGCCAACGTCCTGACTTTC	CASSLLRSGANVLTF
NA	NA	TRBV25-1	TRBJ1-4	TGTGCCAGCCGTAACTCCCTGTCGGAAAAACTGTTTTTT	CASRNSLSEKLFF
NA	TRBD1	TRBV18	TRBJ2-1	TGTGCCAGCTCGGAGACAGGGGGCCTCTACAATGAGCAGTTCTTC	CASSETGGLYNEQFF
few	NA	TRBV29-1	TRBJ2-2	TGCAGCGCAGTTTCGAACACCGGGGAGCTGTTTTTT	CSAVSNTGELFF
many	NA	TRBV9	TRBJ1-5	TGTGCCAGCAGAGAGAAGGGGGGGCAGCCCCAGCATTTT	CASREKGGQPQHF
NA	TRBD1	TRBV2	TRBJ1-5	TGTGCCAGCAGTGTATCCACCGGGACAGGGGTCAATCAGCCCCAGCATTTT	CASSVSTGTGVNQPQHF
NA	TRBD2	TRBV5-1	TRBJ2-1	TGCGCCAGCAGCACCAGACTAGCGGGTAACAATGAGCAGTTCTTC	CASSTRLAGNNEQFF
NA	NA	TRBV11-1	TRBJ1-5	TGTGCCAGCAGCTGCTTACAGGGTTCCCATCAGCCCCAGCATTTT	CASSCLQGSHQPQHF
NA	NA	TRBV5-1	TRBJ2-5	TGCGCCAGCAGCTTGGGACAGACAACGGAGCAGTACTTC	CASSLGQTTEQYF
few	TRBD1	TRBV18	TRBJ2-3	TGTGCCAGCTCACCACGACAGGGGGATATCACAGATACGCAGTATTTT	CASSPRQGDITDTQYF
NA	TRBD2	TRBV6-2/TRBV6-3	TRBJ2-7	TGTGCCAGCAGTCCGCCCCCCCAGGGCGGGGGGGCCCACGAGCAGTACTTC	CASSPPPQGGGAHEQYF
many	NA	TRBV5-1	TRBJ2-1	TGCGCCAGCAGAAAGGGGGTGGCCTACAATGAGCAGTTCTTC	CASRKGVAYNEQFF
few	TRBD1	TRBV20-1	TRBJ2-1	TGCAGTGCTGAGGGGACAGGGTTAAGGGATGAGCAGTTCTTC	CSAEGTGLRDEQFF
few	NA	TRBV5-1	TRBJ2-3	TGCGCCAGCAGCTTCGAGGGGTCAGATACGCAGTATTTT	CASSFEGSDTQYF
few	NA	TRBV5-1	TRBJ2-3	TGCGCCAGCAGCTTGGCCCCGATCGGCGCACGGAAAGATACGCAGTATTTT	CASSLAPIGARKDTQYF
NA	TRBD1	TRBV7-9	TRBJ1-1	TGTGCCGGCAGACCTGGACAGGGCCATCAAACTGAAGCTTTCTTT	CAGRPGQGHQTEAFF
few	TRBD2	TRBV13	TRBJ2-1	TGTGCCAGCAGCGGACTCGGGACTAGCGGGGTATTGGATGAGCAGTTCTTC	CASSGLGTSGVLDEQFF
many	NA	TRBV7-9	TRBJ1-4	TGTGCCAGCAGCTTCTCTAGGGCCCGATATGAAAAACTGTTTTTT	CASSFSRARYEKLFF
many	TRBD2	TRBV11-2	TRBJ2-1	TGTGCCAGCAGCACAATAGCGGGGGGGCCTTCTGAGCAGTTCTTC	CASSTIAGGPSEQFF
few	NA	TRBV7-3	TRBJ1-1	TGTGCCAGCAGCTTAGTAGGACGGGGGGAGGCTGAAGCTTTCTTT	CASSLVGRGEAEAFF
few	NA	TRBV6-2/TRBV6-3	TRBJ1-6	TGTGCCAGCAGTTCAAGCTCCAGCTCACCCCTCCACTTT	CASSSSSSSPLHF
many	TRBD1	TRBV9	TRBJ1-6	TGTGCCAGCAGCGGACAGGGGAATTCACCCCTCCACTTT	CASSGQGNSPLHF
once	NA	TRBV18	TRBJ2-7	TGTGCCAGCTCACGGGAGACGGGTTACTCCTACGAGCAGTACTTC	CASSRETGYSYEQYF
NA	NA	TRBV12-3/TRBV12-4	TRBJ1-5	TGTGCCAGCAGTTCACGCAGGGTCCCTGATCAGCCCCAGCATTTT	CASSSRRVPDQPQHF
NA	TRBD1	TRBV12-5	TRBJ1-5	TGTGCTAGTGGTTTAGGGACAGGCCGCAATCAGCCCCAGCATTTT	CASGLGTGRNQPQHF
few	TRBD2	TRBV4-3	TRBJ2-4	TGCGCCAGCAGCCCGGAGCGGGGGCTAGCCAAAAACATTCAGTACTTC	CASSPERGLAKNIQYF
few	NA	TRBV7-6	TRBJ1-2	TGTGCCAGCAGCTTATTCTCGGGCGGGACCGGGGGCTACACCTTC	CASSLFSGGTGGYTF
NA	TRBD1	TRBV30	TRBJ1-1	TGTGCCTGGAGCTCCGGACAGGGAAGCACTGAAGCTTTCTTT	CAWSSGQGSTEAFF
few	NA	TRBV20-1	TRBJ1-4	TGCAGTGCTAGAGATCGTAGAAGTAATGAAAAACTGTTTTTT	CSARDRRSNEKLFF
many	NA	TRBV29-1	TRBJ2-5	TGCAGCGTTGAAGATTGGCAAGAGACCCAGTACTTC	CSVEDWQETQYF
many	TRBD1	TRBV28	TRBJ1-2	TGTGCCAGCAGTCCCGGACAGGCCGGCGGGTATGGCTACACCTTC	CASSPGQAGGYGYTF
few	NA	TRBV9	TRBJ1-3	TGTGCCAGCAGCGCCTCCCCAGGGGCCGGAAACACCATATATTTT	CASSASPGAGNTIYF
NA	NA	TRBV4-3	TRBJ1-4	TGCGCCAGCAGCCAAGAGGGAGCACGGTGGGCAAAACTGTTTTTT	CASSQEGARWAKLFF
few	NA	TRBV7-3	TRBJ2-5	TGTGCCAGCAGCTTGACCCCTGGGGATCAAGAGACCCAGTACTTC	CASSLTPGDQETQYF
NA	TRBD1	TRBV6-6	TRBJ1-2	TGTGCCAGCAGTTCGACAGGGGAAAACTATGGCTACACCTTC	CASSSTGENYGYTF
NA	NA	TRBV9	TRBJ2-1	TGTGCCAGCAGCGCCCCCGAGGCAGTCCGTGATGAGCAGTTCTTC	CASSAPEAVRDEQFF
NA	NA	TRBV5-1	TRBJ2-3	TGCGCCAGCAGCTTCGTCGGATTTGGGGATACGCAGTATTTT	CASSFVGFGDTQYF
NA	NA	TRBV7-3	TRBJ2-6	TGTGCCAGCAGCCGATCGCTCTATGGGGCCAACGTCCTGACTTTC	CASSRSLYGANVLTF
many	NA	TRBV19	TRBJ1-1	TGTGCCAGTAGTATAAATACCGGAGCCTTGAACACTGAAGCTTTCTTT	CASSINTGALNTEAFF
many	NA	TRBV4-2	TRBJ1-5	TGTGCCAGCAGCCAAGAGGTCGGACAGACCAATCAGCCCCAGCATTTT	CASSQEVGQTNQPQHF